This T cell receptor (beta chain) was observed in a study of blood T cells in healthy people across ages (dated by TCRdb to 2014 to 2015). A note on the overall study: In model experiments, template switching captured roughly one uniquely barcoded TCR beta cDNA molecule for every two T cells. Using deep sequencing normalized with unique cDNA molecular identifiers, the study measured how TCR beta repertoire diversity changes with age. Donors were grouped into four age groups: young (average 16 years), middle-aged (over 35), aged (over 55) and long-lived (about 90). To avoid experimental bias, donors of different ages were distributed randomly across sequencing lanes. Using the same blood draw, the study looked at two additional independent replicas of 1 million unique cDNA reads for two donors, one aged 18 to 29 and the other aged 80 or older. What the work shows at the level of the full study, not this receptor alone: Because profiling used bulk unsorted PBMCs, naive and antigen-experienced compartments could not be compared conclusively. The CMV infection status of donors was not known, potentially confounding age-related changes in expanded clonotypes. Compared with the aged group, the long-lived group had more naive CD4+ T cells, fewer expanded clones and increased TCR diversity, a pattern suggesting age selection. Estimates of total diversity based on one million sequenced T cells were considered lower bounds and underestimates. Observed TCR beta diversity correlated strongly with the percentage of naive T cells measured by flow cytometry. Observed TCR beta diversity per million T cells fell roughly linearly with age, and a significant reduction was already apparent by age about 43.

The CDR3 holds 16 amino acids from the cysteine to the phenylalanine. The CDR3 DNA has 48 bases and is translated from base 1. Trimming at the junction amounts to 5 bases on V and 3 bases on J, and the germline ends lie 20 bases apart. Reading the germline V gene gives CDR1 MNHEY and CDR2 SVGEGT. The library was built by means of 5' RACE. The sequencer listed for this sample is Illumina HiSeq 2500. A second PCR of roughly 7 to 11 cycles was performed with a sample-barcoded 5' primer and a J-beta primer mix. Each TCR beta cDNA molecule received a unique molecular identifier from a template-switch 5' adaptor carrying 12 random nucleotides. Each sample yielded at least 3 million CDR3-containing paired-end reads. The Mint cDNA synthesis kit, primed by a TRBC-specific oligonucleotide, was used to synthesize first-strand cDNA from all RNA. All cDNA was treated with uracil-DNA glycosylase and then went through a first 18-cycle PCR with the universal primers M1SS and BC2_uni_R. In the authors' own workflow: For normalization, 1 million high-quality reads were randomly selected from each sample, with every read carrying a distinct molecular identifier. Reads sharing molecular identifiers were discarded rather than binned into consensus sequences. MiTCR, with a Q25 quality threshold and the strictest error-elimination algorithm, was used for CDR3 identification, clonotype clustering and error correction. A nonparametric unseen species model with Euler transformation was used to estimate a lower bound on total TCR beta diversity. The public reads were run again by TCRdb, first through fastp at Q25 and then through MiXCR, and only productive beta chains were kept. Entries are consolidated by CDR3 protein sequence, retaining the most common genes and DNA. The V and J calls follow TCRdb's processing rather than the paper's. The sample table holds 540,000 or so distinct CDR3 sequences, of which 25% to 30% were seen once. The top ten constitute around a sixth of the sample.

There are a few counts of this clonotype. This receptor's antigen is unknown. The record has no base qualities; no much larger clone is one base away. Systemically healthy Caucasian individuals from Russia, some 38 in total and aged about 6 to 95 years, were included as donors. Each donor gave approximately 9.3 milliliters of peripheral blood, collected into EDTA-treated Vacutainer tubes. PBMCs were isolated by Ficoll-Paque density-gradient centrifugation, with at least 6 million obtained per sample. Total RNA, at least 5 micrograms per sample, was extracted from PBMCs with Trizol reagent. Naive CD45RAhigh/CD27high T cell percentages were measured by flow cytometry on a PBMC aliquot from every donor.

This receptor was obtained from a woman between 65 and 79 years old in good health. The rearranged segments are TRBV6-2 or TRBV6-3 and TRBJ2-7, with the D gene not clear enough to name. The sample taken for sequencing was blood. The DNA sequence is given as TGTGCCAGCAGTCGCGCCCCGGCTACCAACTACTACGAGCAGTACTTC. This translates into CASSRAPATNYYEQYF.